Each of the 11 T cell receptor beta chains below was sequenced from the same sample in a study of T-cell memory formation after mild COVID-19. TCRdb re-derived calls from the 5' RACE reads in MiXCR, one entry per CDR3 protein. The sample records more than 350,000 distinct CDR3 sequences, around a fifth being singletons. Material: PBMCs or a T cell subset sorted from them (not recorded which). Every receptor here comes from an adult woman who had mild COVID-19 (a few samples of this study predate the infection). Cell type and time point are not known.

This clonotype has only a few counts. This chain joins TRBV5-1 and TRBJ2-1; 11 positions agree with TRBD2. This CDR3 has 19 amino acids. With V trimmed by 2 bases and J by 0 bases, 10 bases remained unmatched. The germline gives CDR1 SGHRS, CDR2 YFSETQ. CDR3 DNA: TGCGCCAGCAGCTTTCCGACTAGCGGGGTATTAAACTCCTACAATGAGCAGTTCTTC. This sequence encodes CASSFPTSGVLNSYNEQFF.

Only a few counts were recorded for this clonotype. The genes are TRBV4-3 and TRBJ2-5, with D possibly TRBD2 on 5 matching bases. The germline gives CDR1 LGHNA, CDR2 YSLEER. This CDR3 comprises 15 residues. V gave up 0 bases and J gave up 5 bases, with 13 bases separating them. The CDR3 DNA reads as TGCGCCAGCAGCCAAGAAGGCGGGCCGGGTGAGACCCAGTACTTC. It specifies CASSQEGGPGETQYF.

A few counts support this clonotype. V is TRBV5-1 and J is TRBJ1-2, with 7 nucleotides matching TRBD1. Germline CDR1 SGHRS, CDR2 YFSETQ. With 6 bases clipped from V and 4 bases from J, the junction kept 9 bases outside the gene matches. The CDR3 has 14 residues. CDR3 nucleotide sequence: TGCGCCAGCACCCTCCGGCAGGGGGGCTATGGCTACACCTTC. This encodes CASTLRQGGYGYTF. Filled out from reference TRBV5-1 and TRBJ1-2, the complete variable domain reads KAGVTQTPRYLIKTRGQQVTLSCSPISGHRSVSWYQQTPGQGLQFLFEYFSETQRNKGNFPGRFSGRQFSNSRSEMNVSTLELGDSALYLCASTLRQGGYGYTFGSGTRLTVV.

This clonotype has just a few counts. This chain connects TRBV6-4 to TRBJ2-5; TRBD2 matches 7 bases. V dropped 4 bases and J dropped 2; count of bases not matched to a gene: 1. Germline V gene lookup returns CDR1 MRHNA and CDR2 SNTAGT. CDR3 length: 13 residues. The CDR3 DNA sequence: TGTGCCAGCAGTGGGGACTATCAAGAGACCCAGTACTTC. This sequence encodes CASSGDYQETQYF.

This clonotype was seen ten or more times. The chain employs TRBV12-3 or TRBV12-4 and TRBJ1-1; no reliable D call. Between the trimmed V and J ends, which lost 3 bases and 11 bases, there was a span of 19 bases. CDR3 size: 14 residues. The CDR3 coding sequence is TGTGCCAGCAGTTTCGGGCGAACCACTGAATTGGCTTTCTTT. It is translated as CASSFGRTTELAFF.

Only a few counts were recorded for this clonotype. The chain has TRBV20-1 and TRBJ2-1, with 9 bases aligning to TRBD2. Germline assignment: CDR1 DFQATT and CDR2 SNEGSKA (reference sequence). CDR3 length: 12 amino acids. Trimming cost V 8 bases and J 9 bases; bases outside gene matches: 8. CDR3 nucleotide sequence: TGCAGTAGTAGCGGGGGAAGGTTTGAGCAGTTCTTC. Amino acid sequence: CSSSGGRFEQFF.

The J gene is TRBJ1-1, the V gene TRBV2; D is undetermined. V dropped 6 bases and J dropped 1 base, with 12 bases sitting between them. The CDR3 loop spans 14 amino acids. Germline loops: CDR1 SNHLY, CDR2 FYNNEI. This chain's CDR3 is CASRQKHRNTEAFF. CDR3 nucleotide sequence: TGTGCCAGCAGGCAAAAACATCGGAACACTGAAGCTTTCTTT.

The rearrangement joins TRBV29-1 to TRBJ2-3, with TRBD1 identical over 8 bases. Germline-derived CDR1 and CDR2 are SQVTM and ANQGSEA. The V segment lost 7 bases and the J segment 3 bases; nucleotides outside the gene matches: 9. The CDR3 is 14 amino acids. The CDR3: CSGAQGAWTDTQYF. For the CDR3, the DNA is TGCAGCGGGGCCCAGGGGGCGTGGACAGATACGCAGTATTTT.

This clonotype was detected only a few times. The V and J genes are TRBV18 and TRBJ2-7, with 10 bases matching TRBD1. Germline trimming cut 5 bases from V and 2 bases from J; bases unmatched to any gene: 3. There are 14 residues in the CDR3. Germline V gene data show CDR1 as KGHSH and CDR2 as LQKENI. This CDR3 is CASSGDRGAYEQYF. CDR3 bases: TGTGCCAGCTCAGGGGACAGGGGCGCCTACGAGCAGTACTTC.

There are a few counts of this clonotype. In DNA form, the CDR3 reads TGTGCCTGGACTAAAACAGGGGGCGTTTTCGATACGCAGTATTTT. This encodes CAWTKTGGVFDTQYF. The V call is TRBV30, the J call TRBJ2-3; 9 nucleotides line up with TRBD1. CDR1 is GTSNPN and CDR2 is SVGIG in the germline V gene (reference sequence). The CDR3 length is 15 residues. V was clipped by 4 bases and J by 6 bases; unmatched bases: 11.

This clonotype has more than one count but fewer than ten. This rearrangement joins TRBV7-2 to TRBJ1-2; D is unresolved. Trimming left V 5 bases short and J 4 bases short, with 17 bases between. Germline V gives CDR1 SGHTA, CDR2 FQGNSA. There are 15 residues in the CDR3. CDR3 sequence reads: CASSPAEGVSYGYTF. The CDR3 DNA reads as TGTGCCAGCAGCCCCGCGGAGGGTGTAAGCTATGGCTACACCTTC.